Each of the 4 T cell receptor beta chains below was sequenced from the same sample in a study of OX40 agonist ivuxolimab in advanced cancers. The protocol was immunoSEQ multiplex PCR, while the TCRdb copy is restricted to in-frame clones and leaves out a portion. The sample has over 50,000 clones, around 91% seen once. The sequencing used CD4+ or CD8+ T cells sorted from blood, collected in a trial of the OX40 agonist ivuxolimab. These receptors were obtained from an adult with an advanced solid tumor such as melanoma, head and neck, liver or kidney cancer.

V usage is TRBV7-2 and J usage is TRBJ1-2; maybe TRBD1 (6 bases). Germline V lookup: CDR1 SGHTA, CDR2 FQGNSA. CDR3 length: 15 amino acids. Deletions cut 4 bases from V and 5 bases from J, with 17 bases between. The CDR3 DNA reads TGTGCCAGCAGCTCCGGCGGGGGCGGCGGGTATGGCTACACCTTC. Encoded protein: CASSSGGGGGYGYTF.

The chain has TRBV19 and TRBJ1-5; D unresolved. CDR1 LNHDA and CDR2 SQIVND come from the germline V gene (reference sequence). The V end was cut by 5 bases, the J end by 0 bases, with 11 bases between. CDR3 length: 15 amino acids. CDR3: CASSSLGDSNQPQHF. The DNA of the CDR3 is TGTGCCAGTAGTTCTCTCGGCGATAGCAATCAGCCCCAGCATTTT.

This clone was recorded only once. The rearrangement uses TRBV4-3 and TRBJ2-2; D may be TRBD2 (6 bases). V lost 4 bases and J 6 bases, leaving 18 bases between the germline ends. CDR1 and CDR2 (germline): LGHNA, YSLEER. CDR3 length: 16 amino acids. CDR3 coding DNA: TGCGCCAGCAGCCGGGAGGAGGGGAGTCGAGCCGGGGAGCTGTTTTTT. This encodes CASSREEGSRAGELFF.

This rearrangement joins TRBV28 to TRBJ2-7, with a tentative D call TRBD1 (6 bases). The V gene's germline CDR1 is MDHEN and CDR2 SYDVKM. The CDR3 length is 13 residues. Trimming removed 3 bases at V and 4 bases at J, with 10 bases between. The CDR3, as DNA: TGTGCCAGCAGTTTCGCAACAGGGTACGAGCAGTACTTC. Protein sequence: CASSFATGYEQYF.